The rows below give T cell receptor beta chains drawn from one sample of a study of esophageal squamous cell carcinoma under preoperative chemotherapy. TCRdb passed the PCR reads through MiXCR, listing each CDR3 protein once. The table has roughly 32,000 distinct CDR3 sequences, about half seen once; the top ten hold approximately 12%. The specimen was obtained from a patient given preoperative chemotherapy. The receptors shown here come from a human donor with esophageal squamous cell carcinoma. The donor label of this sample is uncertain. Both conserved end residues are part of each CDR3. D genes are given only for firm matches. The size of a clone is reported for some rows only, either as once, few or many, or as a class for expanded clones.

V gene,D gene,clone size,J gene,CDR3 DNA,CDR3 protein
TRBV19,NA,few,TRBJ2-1,TGTGCCAGTAGCGACAGCTACAATGAGCAGTTCTTC,CASSDSYNEQFF
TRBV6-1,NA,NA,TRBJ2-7,TGTGCCAGCAGCTGGGGACGGACCTACGAGCAGTACTTC,CASSWGRTYEQYF
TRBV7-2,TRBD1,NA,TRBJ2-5,TGTGCCAGCAGCTTAAGGGGGCGTCGTCAAGAGACCCAGTACTTC,CASSLRGRRQETQYF
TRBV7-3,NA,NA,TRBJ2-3,TGTGCCAGCAGCTTATTTCTGGGAGCCAAAAACACGCAGTATTTT,CASSLFLGAKNTQYF
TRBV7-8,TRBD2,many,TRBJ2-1,TGTGCCAGCAGCTTAGGGTTGACTAGCGGGAGGTATAATGAGCAGTTCTTC,CASSLGLTSGRYNEQFF
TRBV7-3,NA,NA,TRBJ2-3,TGTGCCAGCAGATACGGAGCTAGCACAGATACGCAGTATTTT,CASRYGASTDTQYF
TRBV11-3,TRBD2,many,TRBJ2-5,TGTGCCAGCAGGGGTAGCGGGAGGTTAGAGACCCAGTACTTC,CASRGSGRLETQYF
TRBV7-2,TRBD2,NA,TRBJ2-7,TGTGCCAGCAGCCATCCTCCGGGGGGTCTCGGTGTCACAGATACGCAGTACTTC,CASSHPPGGLGVTDTQYF
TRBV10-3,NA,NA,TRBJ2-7,TGTGCCACGGGGTACGGCGGTCGTGGCGCAGATACGCAGTACTTC,CATGYGGRGADTQYF
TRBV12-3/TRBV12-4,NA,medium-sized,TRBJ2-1,TGTGCCAGCAGTTTATTGGGGGCCTATGAGCAGTTCTTC,CASSLLGAYEQFF
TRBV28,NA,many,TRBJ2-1,TGTGCCAGCAGTTTCTCCGGGGGCGGGAATGAGCAGTTCTTC,CASSFSGGGNEQFF
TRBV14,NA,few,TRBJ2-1,TGTGCCAGCAGCCAAGGCGGTTTGCAGTTCTTC,CASSQGGLQFF
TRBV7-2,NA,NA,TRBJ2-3,TGTGCCAGCAGCGTCGCTGCGGCGCAGTATTTC,CASSVAAAQYF
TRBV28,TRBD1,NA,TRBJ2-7,TGTGCCACCAAGGGACAGGGTAACTACGAGCAGTACTTC,CATKGQGNYEQYF
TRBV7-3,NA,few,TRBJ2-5,TGTGCCAGCAGGGCCACCGGGGGCCGTGTCAAAGAGACCCAGTATTTC,CASRATGGRVKETQYF
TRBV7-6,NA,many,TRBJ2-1,TGTGCCAGCAGCTTAGACGGGAGTTCCGCCGATGAGCAGTTCTTC,CASSLDGSSADEQFF
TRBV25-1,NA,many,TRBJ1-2,TGTGCCAGCAGTCCCCCGGGAAGTGAATATGGCTACACCTTC,CASSPPGSEYGYTF
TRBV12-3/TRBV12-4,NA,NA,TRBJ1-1,TGTGCCAGCACCCCGGGACTAAACACTGAAGCTTTCTTT,CASTPGLNTEAFF
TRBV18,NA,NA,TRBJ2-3,TGTGCCAGCTCACCCAAGGGGAGCACAGATACGCAGTATTTT,CASSPKGSTDTQYF
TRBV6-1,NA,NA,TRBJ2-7,TGTGCCAGCACCAAAGGAGTCGAGCAGTACTTC,CASTKGVEQYF
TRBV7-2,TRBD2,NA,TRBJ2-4,TGTGCCTGCAGGCGAGGGGAGGGGCGTGATGAAGAGATCCAGTACTTC,CACRRGEGRDEEIQYF
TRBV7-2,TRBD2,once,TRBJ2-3,TGTGCCAGGAGCCGCCGAGCGGGGCTGTGGGCGGAAGATACGCAGTATTTC,CARSRRAGLWAEDTQYF
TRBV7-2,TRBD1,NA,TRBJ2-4,TGTGCCAGCGGCCTAGGGGGCCGGGGCCAAGAGACTCAGTACTTC,CASGLGGRGQETQYF
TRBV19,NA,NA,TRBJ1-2,TGTGCCAGTAGTTTCCAGGGTGGCTATGGCTACACCTTC,CASSFQGGYGYTF
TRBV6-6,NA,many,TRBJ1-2,TGTGCCAGCAAGACAGCCGAGCAAGGCTACACCTTC,CASKTAEQGYTF
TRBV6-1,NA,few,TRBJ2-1,TGTGCCACCGGGGTGCGGGACAGTTCCTACGAGCAGTTCTTC,CATGVRDSSYEQFF
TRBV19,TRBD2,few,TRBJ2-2,TGTGCCAGTAGTTTCGGGACTAGCGTGACCGGGGAGCTGTTTTTT,CASSFGTSVTGELFF
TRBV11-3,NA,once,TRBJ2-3,TGTGCCAGCAGCGGGGATCGTGGCACAGATACCCAGTACTTT,CASSGDRGTDTQYF
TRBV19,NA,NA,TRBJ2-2,TGTGCCAGTATGGGCCCCTCGGAAACCGGGGAGCTGTTTTTT,CASMGPSETGELFF
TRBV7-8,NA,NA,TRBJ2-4,TGTGCCAGCAGCTTAGATTCCTCCGGGACGGACCAAGAGATTCAGTACTTC,CASSLDSSGTDQEIQYF
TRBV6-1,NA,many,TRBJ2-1,TGTGCCAGCAGTGAAGCGCGCGCCAGGCGTGATAATGAGCAGTTCTTC,CASSEARARRDNEQFF
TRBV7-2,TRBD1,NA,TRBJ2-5,TGTGCCAGCGGGGGACAGGGGGGCCGAGACAAAGAGACCCAGTACTTC,CASGGQGGRDKETQYF
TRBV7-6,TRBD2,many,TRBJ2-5,TGTGCCAGCAGCTTAATGGCTAGCGGGAATCAAGAGACCCAGTACTTC,CASSLMASGNQETQYF
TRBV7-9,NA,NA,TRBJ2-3,TGTGCCGGGGGCGGCCCGGGCGGTTCCGCAGAGACCCAGTATTTT,CAGGGPGGSAETQYF
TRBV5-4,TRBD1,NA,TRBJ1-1,TGTGCCAGCAGCCCGGGACAGGGAATGAACACTGAAGCTTTCTTT,CASSPGQGMNTEAFF
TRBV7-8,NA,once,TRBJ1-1,TGTGCCAGCAGCTTTACAAGGGTTGAAGCTTTCTTT,CASSFTRVEAFF
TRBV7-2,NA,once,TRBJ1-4,TGTGCCAGCAGCCGTAGAACCGGGCTTAATGAAAAACTGTTTTTT,CASSRRTGLNEKLFF
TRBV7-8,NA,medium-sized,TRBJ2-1,TGTGCCAGCAGCTTAGTAAGCAATGAGCAGTTCTTC,CASSLVSNEQFF
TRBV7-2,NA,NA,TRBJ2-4,TGTGCCACCACTAGAACAGACATTCAGTATTTC,CATTRTDIQYF
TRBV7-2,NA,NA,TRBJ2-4,TGTGCCAGCAGCGTCGCGGGGCTATGGGCCACAGATACGCAGTATTTC,CASSVAGLWATDTQYF
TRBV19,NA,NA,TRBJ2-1,TGTGCCAGTAGGGGCGGCCTAGGCAATGAGCAGTTCTTC,CASRGGLGNEQFF
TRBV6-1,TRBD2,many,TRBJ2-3,TGTGCCAGCAGATCAGCGGGGGGCACAGATACGCAGTATTTT,CASRSAGGTDTQYF
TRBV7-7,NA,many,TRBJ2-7,TGTGCTAGCAGCTTAGGTGCGGGGTACGAGCAGTACTTC,CASSLGAGYEQYF
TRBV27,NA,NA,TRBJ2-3,TGTGCCAGCAGACAGGACAGCACAGATACGCAGTATTTT,CASRQDSTDTQYF
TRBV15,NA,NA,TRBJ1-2,TGTGCCACCAGCAGGCTGGTTCGGATGGGCGATGGCTACACCTTC,CATSRLVRMGDGYTF
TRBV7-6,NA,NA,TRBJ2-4,TGTGCCAGCCGCGTAACGGGGCGGGGAGCCAAAAACATGCAGTACTTC,CASRVTGRGAKNMQYF
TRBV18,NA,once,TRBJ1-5,TGTGCCAGCTCACCTTCAGGGAATCAGCCCCAGCATTTT,CASSPSGNQPQHF
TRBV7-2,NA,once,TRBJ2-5,TGTGCCGGGGGCTTAGACCCAGAGACCCAGTACTTC,CAGGLDPETQYF